The T cell receptor (beta chain) described here comes from a study of T cells after yellow fever vaccination. MiXCR, applied by TCRdb to the 5' RACE reads, yields one record per CDR3 protein. The sample shows roughly 320,000 distinct CDR3 sequences, about 11% of them seen only once. This clonotype was detected only a few times. Its antigen is not known. Findings and limits, study-wide: Weaker overall was a secondary response that nonetheless peaked faster, on day 5 versus 15. The CD4 compartment and the CD8 compartment contained a small share of clonotypes in common. Most clones from primary vaccination resurfaced after the booster (under 97% CD4, around 89% CD8).

The CDR3 totals 13 residues. Germline CDR1 and CDR2: SEHNR and FQNEAQ (reference sequence). The V end lost 4 bases, the J end lost 0 bases, and 7 bases lay between the germline ends. Sequences were derived from CD4+ T cells sorted from PBMCs, sampled 45 days after the yellow fever booster vaccination. This TCR derives from a man between 18 and 35 years old who received the YFV17D yellow fever vaccine. The V and J genes are TRBV7-9 and TRBJ2-7; D ambiguous. Here the CDR3 reads CASSSPLSYEQYF. The CDR3 DNA follows: TGTGCCAGCAGCTCGCCGCTCTCCTACGAGCAGTACTTC.